This T cell receptor (beta chain) emerged from a study of post-analysis software for immune sequencing data. Study background: Both relapsing-remitting and secondary progressive multiple sclerosis featured among the disease courses, as did progressive-relapsing multiple sclerosis.

Included in the TCR beta cDNA libraries were unique molecular identifiers. Some 500,000 cDNA molecules were obtained per 1 to 10 million input T cells. TCRdb fed the PCR reads into MiXCR, producing one record per CDR3 protein. The sample contains roughly 620,000 distinct CDR3 sequences, about 40% of which appear only once. General study findings and limits: TRBV5-6, TRBV5-1 and TRBV20-1 were among a few TRBV segments more frequent in patients than controls. Batch-mates among the samples co-clustered strongly by F measure.

A few counts support this clonotype. Its antigen is not identified. This CDR3 is built from 15 residues. Germline values: CDR1 SGDLS, CDR2 YYNGEE. The junction had 6 bases not matched to a gene; V was cut back by 0 bases and J by 7 bases. Sequencing used blood. This clonotype was obtained from a girl aged 10 to 17 with multiple sclerosis. This rearrangement joins TRBV9 to TRBJ2-1; 8 bases map to TRBD2. CDR3 DNA sequence: TGTGCCAGCAGCGTAGAAGGGACTAGGACGAATGAGCAGTTCTTC. Translating it yields CASSVEGTRTNEQFF.